The rows below give T cell receptor beta chains drawn from one sample of a study of T cell changes during pregnancy in multiple sclerosis. TCRdb keeps only in-frame clones here, not all; method: immunoSEQ multiplex PCR. In the table there are about 75,000 clones, about 93% of which are singletons. This material consisted of CD4+ T cells from peripheral blood mononuclear cells, taken after pregnancy. These receptors originate from a female donor with multiple sclerosis, enrolled in a pregnancy study. The CDR3 runs from the conserved cysteine through the conserved F or W. The order of the fields is J gene, clone size, D gene, V gene, CDR3 protein, CDR3 DNA. A D gene is named only where the DNA matches it firmly. Size tells how often a clone was seen (once, few, many) or the class of an expanded clone, and some rows leave it out.

TRBJ2-7 - - TRBV5-1 CASSLATGITYEQYF TGCGCCAGCAGCTTGGCCACGGGAATTACCTACGAGCAGTACTTC
TRBJ1-2 - - TRBV28 CASTLDSNYGYTF TGTGCCAGCACCTTAGACAGTAACTATGGCTACACCTTC
TRBJ2-7 - TRBD1 TRBV6-5 CASSPAYRGSYEQYF TGTGCCAGCAGTCCCGCCTACAGGGGTTCCTACGAGCAGTACTTC
TRBJ2-5 - TRBD2 TRBV7-2 CASSSQGGRRGTQYF TGTGCCAGCAGCTCCCAGGGCGGGAGAAGGGGGACCCAGTACTTC
TRBJ1-1 - TRBD1 TRBV2 CASKADRGFDTEAFF TGTGCCAGCAAGGCGGACAGGGGATTCGACACTGAAGCTTTCTTT
TRBJ2-1 - TRBD1 TRBV7-3 CASSLLTGLQFF TGTGCCAGCAGCTTACTGACAGGGTTGCAGTTCTTC
TRBJ2-5 - - TRBV5-1 CASSLAARFQETQYF TGCGCCAGCAGCTTGGCCGCCAGGTTCCAAGAGACCCAGTACTTC
TRBJ2-7 - TRBD1 TRBV27 CASSFYRGYEQYF TGTGCCAGCAGTTTCTACAGGGGTTACGAGCAGTACTTC
TRBJ2-5 - TRBD2 TRBV4-2 CASSQGPLAEQETQYF TGTGCCAGCAGCCAAGGACCACTAGCGGAACAAGAGACCCAGTACTTC
TRBJ1-5 - TRBD1 TRBV29-1 CSVRQGSNQPQHF TGCAGCGTTCGACAGGGGAGCAATCAGCCCCAGCATTTT
TRBJ2-1 once - TRBV6-1 CAGGLANNEQFF TGTGCCGGTGGACTGGCCAACAATGAGCAGTTCTTC
TRBJ1-5 - - TRBV19 CASSYRGSAGQPQHF TGTGCCAGTTCGTATAGAGGCTCGGCGGGTCAGCCCCAGCATTTT
TRBJ2-1 - TRBD2 TRBV30 CAWKSGTSGFYNEQFF TGTGCCTGGAAGTCCGGGACTAGCGGGTTTTACAATGAGCAGTTCTTC
TRBJ1-5 - TRBD1 TRBV28 CASSPGQGAGQPQHF TGTGCCAGCAGTCCGGGACAGGGGGCGGGTCAGCCCCAGCATTTT
TRBJ2-2 - - TRBV2 CASSPAWRRTGELFF TGTGCCAGCAGCCCCGCGTGGCGGCGGACCGGGGAGCTGTTTTTT
TRBJ1-4 - - TRBV6-1 CASTDHRSEKLFF TGTGCCAGCACTGACCACAGGAGCGAAAAACTGTTTTTT
TRBJ2-1 - TRBD2 TRBV4-1 CASSQDLTSAYNNEQFF TGCGCCAGCAGCCAAGATTTGACTAGCGCGTACAACAATGAGCAGTTCTTC
TRBJ1-5 once - TRBV28 CASSLSSRGQPQHF TGTGCCAGCAGTTTATCGTCCAGGGGACAGCCCCAGCATTTT
TRBJ2-1 - TRBD2 TRBV7-9 CASSGGSGSSYNEQFF TGTGCCAGCAGCGGGGGTAGCGGGAGCTCCTACAATGAGCAGTTCTTC
TRBJ2-7 - TRBD1 TRBV5-1 CASNKRGQGLSEQYF TGCGCCAGCAACAAACGCGGACAGGGTTTAAGCGAGCAGTACTTC
TRBJ2-1 - TRBD2 TRBV2 CASSGTSGRRTHDEQFF TGTGCCAGCAGTGGGACTAGCGGGAGGAGAACACACGATGAGCAGTTCTTC
TRBJ1-5 - - TRBV15 CATSRDLGGGNQPQHF TGTGCCACCAGCAGAGATCTAGGAGGGGGCAATCAGCCCCAGCATTTT
TRBJ1-2 - - TRBV7-8 CASSQGSTYGYTF TGTGCCAGCAGTCAGGGTTCGACCTATGGCTACACCTTC
TRBJ2-5 once - TRBV4-2 CASSQEATRQETQYF TGTGCCAGCAGCCAAGAAGCAACTCGCCAAGAGACCCAGTACTTC
TRBJ1-5 - - TRBV2 CASSEALGGGRQPQHF TGTGCCAGCAGTGAAGCGCTTGGTGGAGGACGGCAGCCCCAGCATTTT
TRBJ1-1 - - TRBV19 CASKPGGPPQDTEAFF TGTGCCAGTAAACCAGGTGGTCCGCCCCAGGACACTGAAGCTTTCTTT
TRBJ2-1 once - TRBV19 CASNRGVLDEQFF TGTGCCAGCAATCGGGGAGTCCTTGATGAGCAGTTCTTC
TRBJ1-6 - - TRBV9 CASSVGISGSPLHF TGTGCCAGCAGCGTGGGTATTTCAGGCTCACCCCTCCACTTT
TRBJ2-1 - - TRBV9 CASSVVSGSNGEQFF TGTGCCAGCAGCGTAGTAAGCGGGTCCAACGGGGAGCAGTTCTTC
TRBJ2-2 few - TRBV19 CATRRDNTGELFF TGTGCCACCCGCCGGGATAACACCGGGGAGCTGTTTTTT
TRBJ2-1 - - TRBV28 CASSAYNEQFF TGTGCCAGCAGCGCCTACAATGAGCAGTTCTTC
TRBJ1-1 - - TRBV19 CASSFSTGPSEAFF TGTGCCAGTAGTTTTTCCACAGGACCCTCGGAAGCTTTCTTT
TRBJ2-3 - TRBD2 TRBV19 CASSKGSGTTDTQYF TGTGCCAGTAGTAAAGGTAGCGGGACAACAGATACGCAGTATTTT
TRBJ1-2 - TRBD1 TRBV4-2 CASSRARDRENGYTF TGTGCCAGCAGCCGTGCTAGGGACAGGGAGAATGGCTACACCTTC
TRBJ1-1 - - TRBV10-3 CAISEFAPGGQLATEAFF TGTGCCATCAGTGAGTTTGCCCCCGGAGGTCAGCTGGCCACTGAAGCTTTCTTT
TRBJ2-2 - - TRBV27 CASINRGTGELFF TGTGCCAGCATAAATCGGGGGACCGGGGAGCTGTTTTTT
TRBJ1-5 - - TRBV19 CASSMGQGSQPQHF TGTGCCAGTAGTATGGGGCAGGGGAGTCAGCCCCAGCATTTT
TRBJ2-2 - - TRBV9 CASSPVGGSNTGELFF TGTGCCAGCAGCCCAGTCGGGGGATCGAACACCGGGGAGCTGTTTTTT
TRBJ2-7 - - TRBV5-1 CASSLGGELEQYF TGCGCCAGCAGCTTGGGCGGGGAATTGGAGCAGTACTTC
TRBJ2-3 - - TRBV5-6 CASSFTGTADTQYF TGTGCCAGCAGCTTTACGGGAACGGCAGATACGCAGTATTTT
TRBJ2-7 - - TRBV14 CASSPQTGTLSTEQYF TGTGCCAGCAGCCCACAAACAGGGACATTATCTACCGAGCAGTACTTC
TRBJ1-2 - - TRBV4-1 CASSQIGLLYGYTF TGCGCCAGCAGCCAAATTGGACTCCTCTATGGCTACACCTTC
TRBJ2-3 - TRBD2 TRBV5-1 CASSSRGGRGTDTQYF TGCGCCAGCAGCTCTAGGGGCGGGAGGGGCACAGATACGCAGTATTTT
TRBJ2-7 - - TRBV28 CASSPLGTYEQYF TGTGCCAGCAGTCCCCTCGGTACCTACGAGCAGTACTTC
TRBJ1-2 - - TRBV29-1 CSVGGRGYGYTF TGCAGCGTTGGAGGGCGGGGATATGGCTACACCTTC
TRBJ1-3 - - TRBV30 CAWSGLDTIYF TGTGCCTGGAGTGGTCTCGACACCATATATTTT
TRBJ2-3 - - TRBV6-1 CASSEMAGRQYF TGTGCCAGCAGTGAAATGGCGGGGAGGCAGTATTTT
TRBJ1-1 - - TRBV6-5 CASSYVRGAEAFF TGTGCCAGCAGTTACGTTCGGGGGGCTGAAGCTTTCTTT
TRBJ2-3 few TRBD1 TRBV5-1 CASSLVQGAMGTDTQYF TGCGCCAGCAGCTTGGTTCAGGGGGCTATGGGCACAGATACGCAGTATTTT
TRBJ2-1 - - TRBV27 CASSLREGYNEQFF TGTGCCAGCAGTTTACGGGAAGGGTACAATGAGCAGTTCTTC
TRBJ2-1 few - TRBV4-1 CASSQARESSYNEQFF TGCGCCAGCAGCCAAGCACGCGAGTCTTCCTACAATGAGCAGTTCTTC
TRBJ1-1 - - TRBV5-5 CASSLAPGDGTEAFF TGTGCCAGCAGCTTGGCACCGGGGGATGGGACTGAAGCTTTCTTT
TRBJ2-2 - TRBD1 TRBV9 CASSGGTGANTGELFF TGTGCCAGCAGCGGAGGGACAGGGGCGAACACCGGGGAGCTGTTTTTT
TRBJ2-2 - - TRBV6-5 CASSYLGGGTGELFF TGTGCCAGCAGTTATTTGGGAGGAGGAACCGGGGAGCTGTTTTTT
TRBJ2-7 - - TRBV7-2 CASSLGQPLQYF TGTGCCAGCAGCTTAGGCCAACCACTGCAGTACTTC
TRBJ2-5 - - TRBV29-1 CSVDRPPRGRETQYF TGCAGCGTTGACAGGCCACCCCGGGGTCGGGAGACCCAGTACTTC
TRBJ1-5 - TRBD1 TRBV6-1 CASSDLKTGDSNQPQHF TGTGCCAGCAGTGATCTTAAGACAGGGGATAGCAATCAGCCCCAGCATTTT
TRBJ2-1 - TRBD1 TRBV27 CASSPGTGEVVSEQFF TGTGCCAGCAGTCCAGGGACAGGGGAGGTTGTTTCTGAGCAGTTCTTC
TRBJ1-2 once - TRBV27 CASSLSGGLNGYTF TGTGCCAGCAGTTTATCGGGAGGTCTAAATGGCTACACCTTC
TRBJ2-7 - - TRBV2 CASSERTGVHF TGTGCCAGCAGTGAACGGACGGGGGTGCACTTC